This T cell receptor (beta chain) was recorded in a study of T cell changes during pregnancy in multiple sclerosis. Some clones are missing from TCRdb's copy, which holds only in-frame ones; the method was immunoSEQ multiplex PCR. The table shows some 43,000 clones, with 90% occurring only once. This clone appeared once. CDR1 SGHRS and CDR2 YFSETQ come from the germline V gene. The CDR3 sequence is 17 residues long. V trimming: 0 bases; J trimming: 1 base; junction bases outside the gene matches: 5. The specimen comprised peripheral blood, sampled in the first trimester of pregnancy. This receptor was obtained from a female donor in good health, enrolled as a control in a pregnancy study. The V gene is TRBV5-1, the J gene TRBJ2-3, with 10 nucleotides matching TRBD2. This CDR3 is CASSLGTSGARTDTQYF. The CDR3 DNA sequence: TGCGCCAGCAGCTTGGGCACTAGCGGGGCTCGCACAGATACGCAGTATTTT.